This record concerns one TCR beta chain sequence. Its antigen is currently unknown. This specimen belongs to a study of spatial heterogeneity in lung cancer. This CDR3 region has 12 residues. Trimming cost V 6 bases and J 7 bases, with 12 bases left between them. From germline, CDR1 is SNHLY and CDR2 FYNNEI. The time point denotes: sample taken at primary tumor resection. The donors were 72 patients with non-small cell lung cancer that was early-stage and untreated. Every TCR cDNA molecule carried a tag that served as a unique molecular identifier. MiXCR, applied by TCRdb to the 5' RACE reads, yields one record per CDR3 protein. The sample has 2,200 or so distinct CDR3 sequences, 15% seen once. Study-level results: Counts of expanded alpha and beta TCRs within tumors tracked the tumor nonsynonymous mutation count.

The chain carries TRBV2 and TRBJ1-1; TRBD1 might be the D (5 bases). The TCR comes from a male donor with early-stage non-small cell lung cancer. This specimen was lung tumor tissue, taken at surgery. CDR3 DNA sequence: TGTGCCAGCAGGGTCAGGGACTTTGAAGCTTTCTTT. It translates to CASRVRDFEAFF.